This TCR beta chain was identified in a study of regulatory T cells in long-lasting Graves disease. General study points: TRBV28, TRBJ1-2 and TRBJ2-5 were segments that persistent disease favored. Persistent patients had more shared public clonotypes (around 2,700) than new patients (roughly 970). Accuracy could have been hurt by small sample size.

Construction of the TCR beta libraries employed iRepertoire HTBI primers in conjunction with Arm-PCR of CDR3 regions. TCRdb re-called the multiplex PCR reads through MiXCR, storing one row per CDR3 protein. The repertoire consists of over 300,000 distinct CDR3 sequences, with 15% to 17% occurring once and the leading ten covering about 20%. The time point denotes: newly diagnosed GD, antithyroid drugs for less than 3 months. PBMC-derived RNA was used for the TCR library. A blood draw put about 10 milliliters of peripheral blood into EDTA tubes. A note on this clonotype: Its cognate antigen is unknown.

V was pared by 4 bases and J by 4 bases, with 6 bases of the junction left unmatched. Germline V CDR1 and CDR2: DFQATT, SNEGSKA (reference sequence). The CDR3 has 13 amino acids. The sequence was obtained from a female donor with Graves disease. The starting material was peripheral blood mononuclear cells (PBMCs), obtained at new diagnosis, from a patient treated with antithyroid drugs. The rearrangement links TRBV20-1 to TRBJ1-2, with 7 bases matching TRBD1. CDR3 in DNA: TGCAGTGCTATAAACAGGGGAGGCTATGGCTACACCTTC. As protein: CSAINRGGYGYTF.